This is a list of T cell receptor beta chains from one sample in a study of cytomegalovirus exposure and HLA in healthy donors. Clones were sequenced by immunoSEQ multiplex PCR, and TCRdb holds only the in-frame ones, with some missing. The profile shows about 160,000 clones, approximately 89% of them singletons. Sequencing input: PBMCs. These receptors all stem from a man aged 18 to 30 in good health and CMV-seropositive. CDR3s include the opening cysteine and the closing phenylalanine or tryptophan. The D gene is left open where the match is weak. Rows give clone size only sometimes, using once, few, many, or a class for an expanded clone.

CAWSVRGDKQYF	TGTGCCTGGAGTGTACGGGGTGACAAGCAGTACTTC	12	NA	TRBJ2-7	NA	TRBV30
CSVGGQSYEQYF	TGCAGCGTTGGGGGACAGAGCTACGAGCAGTACTTC	12	TRBD1	TRBJ2-7	NA	TRBV29-1
CASSPYRSTDTQYF	TGTGCCAGCAGCCCCTATCGCAGCACAGATACGCAGTATTTT	14	NA	TRBJ2-3	NA	TRBV6-6
CASSLGGRGLSEQFF	TGTGCCAGCAGCTTAGGGGGCAGGGGCTTGAGTGAGCAGTTCTTC	15	NA	TRBJ2-1	NA	TRBV7-9
CASSKGTAPRPGELFF	TGTGCCAGCAGTAAAGGGACAGCGCCTAGACCTGGGGAGCTGTTTTTT	16	TRBD1	TRBJ2-2	NA	TRBV6-1
CASSPRTGGGGYTF	TGTGCCAGCAGCCCCCGGACGGGGGGAGGTGGCTACACCTTC	14	NA	TRBJ1-2	NA	TRBV11-2
CASSVSHYNEQFF	TGTGCCAGCAGCGTATCCCATTACAATGAGCAGTTCTTC	13	NA	TRBJ2-1	NA	TRBV9
CASSVDRGRTDTQYF	TGTGCCAGCAGTGTGGACAGGGGAAGAACAGATACGCAGTATTTT	15	TRBD1	TRBJ2-3	NA	TRBV5-4
CASSGAAWGYTF	TGTGCCAGCAGTGGGGCGGCTTGGGGCTACACCTTC	12	NA	TRBJ1-2	NA	TRBV28
CAISESKRDYYPVTYEQYF	TGTGCCATCAGTGAGTCTAAGCGGGACTACTATCCAGTAACCTACGAGCAGTACTTC	19	TRBD2	TRBJ2-7	NA	TRBV10-3
CASGLRASGRDNEQFF	TGTGCCAGCGGCCTGAGGGCTAGCGGGAGGGACAATGAGCAGTTCTTC	16	TRBD2	TRBJ2-1	NA	TRBV27
CASSDLGTGGSNEQFF	TGTGCCAGCAGTGACTTAGGGACAGGGGGCTCAAATGAGCAGTTCTTC	16	TRBD1	TRBJ2-1	few	TRBV6-4
CSSREGYGYTF	TGCAGCTCCAGGGAGGGCTATGGCTACACCTTC	11	NA	TRBJ1-2	NA	TRBV29-1
CASSWSSGRRWGDTQYF	TGTGCCAGCAGCTGGTCTAGCGGGAGGAGATGGGGAGATACGCAGTATTTT	17	TRBD2	TRBJ2-3	NA	TRBV5-4
CASSRYEEQFF	TGTGCCAGCAGTCGGTATGAGGAGCAGTTCTTC	11	NA	TRBJ2-1	NA	TRBV7-8
CASSFSGGAYEQYF	TGTGCCAGCAGTTTCTCGGGGGGCGCGTACGAGCAGTACTTC	14	NA	TRBJ2-7	NA	TRBV27
CSVPSGRAGYEQYF	TGCAGCGTCCCTAGCGGGAGGGCGGGGTACGAGCAGTACTTC	14	TRBD2	TRBJ2-7	NA	TRBV29-1
CASSLYGSYEQYF	TGTGCCAGCAGCTTATACGGGTCCTACGAGCAGTACTTC	13	NA	TRBJ2-7	NA	TRBV7-3
CASSQVPRTSGYEETQYF	TGCGCCAGCAGCCAAGTCCCTCGGACTAGCGGGTATGAAGAGACCCAGTACTTC	18	TRBD2	TRBJ2-5	NA	TRBV4-1
CASSIRGQGASYEQYF	TGTGCCAGTAGTATTCGGGGACAGGGGGCGTCTTACGAGCAGTACTTC	16	TRBD1	TRBJ2-7	NA	TRBV19
CASSLGGLAGVSAYEQYF	TGTGCCAGCAGCTTAGGGGGACTAGCGGGAGTTTCGGCCTACGAGCAGTACTTC	18	TRBD2	TRBJ2-7	NA	TRBV7-8
CASSQQGNLYEQYF	TGTGCCAGCTCACAACAGGGGAACCTCTACGAGCAGTACTTC	14	TRBD1	TRBJ2-7	NA	TRBV18
CASARAGQETQYF	TGTGCCAGCGCGAGAGCGGGGCAAGAGACCCAGTACTTC	13	TRBD2	TRBJ2-5	once	TRBV27
CASSVERAGGADTQYF	TGTGCCAGCAGCGTAGAACGGGCGGGTGGGGCAGATACGCAGTATTTT	16	NA	TRBJ2-3	once	TRBV9
CASRTKDRVVNSNQPQHF	TGTGCCAGCAGGACCAAGGACAGGGTGGTGAATAGCAATCAGCCCCAGCATTTT	18	TRBD1	TRBJ1-5	NA	TRBV28
CASSLEGGARTDTQYF	TGCGCCAGCAGCTTGGAGGGAGGGGCTCGCACAGATACGCAGTATTTT	16	TRBD2	TRBJ2-3	NA	TRBV5-1
CASSLPDRGQYEQYF	TGCGCCAGCAGCCTTCCGGACAGGGGGCAATACGAGCAGTACTTC	15	TRBD1	TRBJ2-7	NA	TRBV4-1
CASSLTMENEQFF	TGTGCCAGCAGCTTAACGATGGAGAATGAGCAGTTCTTC	13	NA	TRBJ2-1	NA	TRBV7-3
CASSEREGGGYTF	TGTGCCAGCAGTGAAAGGGAGGGTGGTGGCTACACCTTC	13	NA	TRBJ1-2	NA	TRBV6-1
CASSRPGGYEQYF	TGTGCCAGCAGTCGTCCAGGGGGCTACGAGCAGTACTTC	13	TRBD1	TRBJ2-7	NA	TRBV6-5
CASSVSSGRFLSYNEQFF	TGTGCCAGCAGCGTATCTAGCGGGAGGTTTTTGTCCTACAATGAGCAGTTCTTC	18	TRBD2	TRBJ2-1	NA	TRBV9
CASSYLTGPNTEAFF	TGTGCCAGCAGTTACCTTACAGGGCCGAACACTGAAGCTTTCTTT	15	NA	TRBJ1-1	NA	TRBV6-6
CASSSGQGAFQETQYF	TGTGCCAGCAGCTCCGGACAGGGGGCCTTCCAAGAGACCCAGTACTTC	16	TRBD1	TRBJ2-5	NA	TRBV5-4
CAGASGISTDTQYF	TGTGCCGGTGCTAGCGGGATTTCGACAGATACGCAGTATTTT	14	TRBD2	TRBJ2-3	NA	TRBV7-9
CASSELATTDTQYF	TGTGCCAGCAGCGAACTAGCGACGACAGATACGCAGTATTTT	14	TRBD2	TRBJ2-3	NA	TRBV11-3
CASSSRPGTSSLEQYF	TGCGCCAGCAGCTCCAGGCCCGGGACTAGCTCGCTCGAGCAGTACTTC	16	TRBD2	TRBJ2-7	NA	TRBV5-1
CASVAFPSYEQYF	TGTGCCAGCGTAGCCTTCCCCTCCTACGAGCAGTACTTC	13	NA	TRBJ2-7	NA	TRBV7-9
CASSVEGGRHEQFF	TGTGCCAGCAGCGTAGAAGGCGGGAGGCATGAGCAGTTCTTC	14	TRBD2	TRBJ2-1	NA	TRBV9
CASSTDAPHRGIRAETQYF	TGTGCCAGCAGCACCGATGCCCCCCACAGGGGGATCCGGGCAGAGACCCAGTACTTC	19	TRBD1	TRBJ2-5	NA	TRBV9
CASSLAGTGVDGYTF	TGCGCCAGCAGCTTGGCCGGCACAGGGGTGGATGGCTACACCTTC	15	TRBD1	TRBJ1-2	NA	TRBV5-1
CATSRDKGIQGKAFF	TGTGCCACCAGCAGAGATAAGGGCATACAGGGGAAGGCTTTCTTT	15	TRBD1	TRBJ1-1	NA	TRBV15
CATRTGLNPSYNEQFF	TGTGCCACCCGGACAGGGCTAAACCCCTCCTACAATGAGCAGTTCTTC	16	TRBD1	TRBJ2-1	NA	TRBV2
CASSSLAGGLYNEQFF	TGTGCCAGCAGTTCACTGGCGGGAGGACTTTACAATGAGCAGTTCTTC	16	TRBD2	TRBJ2-1	NA	TRBV6-6
CASSESVQGPYEQYF	TGTGCCAGCAGTGAATCGGTCCAGGGGCCGTACGAGCAGTACTTC	15	NA	TRBJ2-7	NA	TRBV2
CASSTNRDFFGYTF	TGTGCCAGCAGCACAAACAGGGATTTCTTTGGCTACACCTTC	14	NA	TRBJ1-2	NA	TRBV7-9
CASSLDSYSNQPQHF	TGCGCCAGCAGCTTGGACAGTTATAGCAATCAGCCCCAGCATTTT	15	NA	TRBJ1-5	few	TRBV5-1
CASSMDRADNEQFF	TGTGCCAGCAGCATGGACAGGGCTGACAATGAGCAGTTCTTC	14	TRBD1	TRBJ2-1	NA	TRBV6-1
CASSFSAGRGTDTQYF	TGTGCCAGCAGCTTTTCGGCAGGACGAGGGACAGATACGCAGTATTTT	16	NA	TRBJ2-3	NA	TRBV7-2
CASSLAGPLSGNTIYF	TGTGCCAGCAGCCTTGCAGGGCCACTCTCTGGAAACACCATATATTTT	16	NA	TRBJ1-3	NA	TRBV5-5
CASSTGTSGSGRETQYF	TGTGCCAGCAGTACCGGGACTAGCGGGAGTGGGAGGGAGACCCAGTACTTC	17	TRBD2	TRBJ2-5	NA	TRBV28
CASTRLAGGETQYF	TGTGCCAGTACCCGTCTAGCGGGAGGAGAGACCCAGTACTTC	14	TRBD2	TRBJ2-5	NA	TRBV19
CSAATDLSGNTIYF	TGCAGCGCTGCGACGGACTTATCTGGAAACACCATATATTTT	14	NA	TRBJ1-3	NA	TRBV29-1
CASSSRGVTGNYEQYF	TGCGCCAGCAGCTCGCGCGGGGTGACAGGGAACTACGAGCAGTACTTC	16	NA	TRBJ2-7	NA	TRBV4-1